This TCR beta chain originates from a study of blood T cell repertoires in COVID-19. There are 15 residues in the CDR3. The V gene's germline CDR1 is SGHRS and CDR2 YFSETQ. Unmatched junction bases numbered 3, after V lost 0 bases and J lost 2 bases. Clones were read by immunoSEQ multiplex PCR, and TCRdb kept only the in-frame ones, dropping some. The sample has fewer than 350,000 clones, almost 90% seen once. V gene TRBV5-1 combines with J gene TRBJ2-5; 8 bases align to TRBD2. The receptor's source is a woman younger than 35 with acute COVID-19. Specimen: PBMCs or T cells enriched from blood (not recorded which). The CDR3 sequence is CASSLATSGQETQYF. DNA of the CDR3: TGCGCCAGCAGCTTGGCTACTAGCGGACAAGAGACCCAGTACTTC.